What follows is one T cell receptor (beta chain) and its context. The entry originates in a study of blood T cell repertoires in COVID-19. Study-wide background: Samples taken during acute and convalescent COVID-19 were collected in the United States, Italy and Spain.

Sequencing was performed with immunoSEQ multiplex PCR; in TCRdb, only in-frame clones are kept and a portion is missing. The repertoire includes some 280,000 clones, around four fifths of them detected once, and around 4% sits in the top ten. Trimming took off 7 bases at V and 9 bases at J, with 12 bases between the two ends. The CDR3 is 11 residues long. Germline CDR1 is MNHEY and CDR2 is SVGAGI. The sequenced sample was peripheral blood. This TCR came from a woman aged 50 to 60 with active or convalescent COVID-19. This sequence joins TRBV6-5 and TRBJ1-1, with D possibly TRBD1 on 6 matching bases. The CDR3 bases are TGTGCCAGCATGGCGGGGGCAAAAGCTTTCTTT. This translates into CASMAGAKAFF.